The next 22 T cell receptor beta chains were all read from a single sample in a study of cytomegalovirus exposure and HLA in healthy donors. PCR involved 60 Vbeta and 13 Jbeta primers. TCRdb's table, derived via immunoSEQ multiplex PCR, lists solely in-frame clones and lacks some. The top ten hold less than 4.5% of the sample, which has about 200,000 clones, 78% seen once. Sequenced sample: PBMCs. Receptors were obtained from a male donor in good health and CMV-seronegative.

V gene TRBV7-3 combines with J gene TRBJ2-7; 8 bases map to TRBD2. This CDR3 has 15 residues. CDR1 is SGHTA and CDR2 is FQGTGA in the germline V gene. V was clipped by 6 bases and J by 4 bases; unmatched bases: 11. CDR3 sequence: CASSPAGGVGYEQYF. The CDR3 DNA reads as TGTGCCAGCAGTCCCGCGGGGGGAGTAGGGTACGAGCAGTACTTC.

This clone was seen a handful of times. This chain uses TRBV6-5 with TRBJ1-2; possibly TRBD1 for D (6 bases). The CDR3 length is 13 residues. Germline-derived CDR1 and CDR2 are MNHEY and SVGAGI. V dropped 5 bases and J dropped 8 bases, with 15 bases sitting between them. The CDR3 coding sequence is TGTGCCAGCAGTACAACAGGGATAGGAGGCTACACCTTC. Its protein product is CASSTTGIGGYTF.

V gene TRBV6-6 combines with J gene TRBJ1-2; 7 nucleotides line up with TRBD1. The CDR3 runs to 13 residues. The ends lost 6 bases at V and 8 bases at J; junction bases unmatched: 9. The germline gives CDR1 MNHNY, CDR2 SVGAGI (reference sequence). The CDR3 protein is CASSYRGQEGYTF. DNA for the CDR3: TGTGCCAGCAGCTACCGTGGACAGGAGGGCTACACCTTC.

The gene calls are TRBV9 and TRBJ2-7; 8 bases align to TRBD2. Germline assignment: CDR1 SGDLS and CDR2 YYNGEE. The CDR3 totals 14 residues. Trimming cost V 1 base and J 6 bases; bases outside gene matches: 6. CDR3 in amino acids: CASSVTREAIEQYF. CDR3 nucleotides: TGTGCCAGCAGCGTAACGCGGGAGGCTATCGAGCAGTACTTC.

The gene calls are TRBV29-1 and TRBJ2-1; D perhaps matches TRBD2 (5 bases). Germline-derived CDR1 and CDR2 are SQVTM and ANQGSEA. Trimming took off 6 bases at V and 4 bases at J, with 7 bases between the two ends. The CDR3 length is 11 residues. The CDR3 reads CSVERYNEQFF. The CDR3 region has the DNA TGCAGCGTGGAGCGGTACAATGAGCAGTTCTTC.

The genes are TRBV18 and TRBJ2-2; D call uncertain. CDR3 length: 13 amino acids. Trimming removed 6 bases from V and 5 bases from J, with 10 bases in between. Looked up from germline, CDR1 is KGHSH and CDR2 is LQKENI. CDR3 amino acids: CASSSLGTGELFF. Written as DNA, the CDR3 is TGTGCCAGCTCCTCGCTCGGGACCGGGGAGCTGTTTTTT.

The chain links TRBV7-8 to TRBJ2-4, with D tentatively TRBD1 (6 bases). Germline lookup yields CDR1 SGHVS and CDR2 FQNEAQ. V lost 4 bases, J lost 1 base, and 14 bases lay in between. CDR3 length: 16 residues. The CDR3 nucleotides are TGTGCCAGCAGCTCACCAAACAGGGACGCCAAAAACATTCAGTACTTC. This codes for CASSSPNRDAKNIQYF.

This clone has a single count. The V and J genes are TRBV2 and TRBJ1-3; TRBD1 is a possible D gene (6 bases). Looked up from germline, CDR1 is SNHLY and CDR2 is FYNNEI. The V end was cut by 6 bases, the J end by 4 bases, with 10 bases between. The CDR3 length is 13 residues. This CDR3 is CASRQGIGNTIYF. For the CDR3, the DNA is TGTGCCAGCAGACAGGGCATCGGAAACACCATATATTTT.

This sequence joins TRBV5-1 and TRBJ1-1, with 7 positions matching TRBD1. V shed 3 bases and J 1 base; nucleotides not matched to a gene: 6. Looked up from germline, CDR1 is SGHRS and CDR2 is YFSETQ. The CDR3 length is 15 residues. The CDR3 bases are TGCGCCAGCAGCTACACCGGGACAGCGAACACTGAAGCTTTCTTT. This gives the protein CASSYTGTANTEAFF.

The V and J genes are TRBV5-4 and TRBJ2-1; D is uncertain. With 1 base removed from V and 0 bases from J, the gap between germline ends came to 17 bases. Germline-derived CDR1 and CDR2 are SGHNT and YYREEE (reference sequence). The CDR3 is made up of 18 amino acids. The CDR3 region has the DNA TGTGCCAGCAGCTTGCTTAGCCAGCGCTCCAGCTCCTACAATGAGCAGTTCTTC. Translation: CASSLLSQRSSSYNEQFF.

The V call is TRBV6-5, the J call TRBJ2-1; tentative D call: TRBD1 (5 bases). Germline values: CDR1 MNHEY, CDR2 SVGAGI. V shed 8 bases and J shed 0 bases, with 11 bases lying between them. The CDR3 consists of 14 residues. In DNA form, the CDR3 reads TGTGCCAGCGGGCTAGACAGCTCCTACAATGAGCAGTTCTTC. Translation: CASGLDSSYNEQFF.

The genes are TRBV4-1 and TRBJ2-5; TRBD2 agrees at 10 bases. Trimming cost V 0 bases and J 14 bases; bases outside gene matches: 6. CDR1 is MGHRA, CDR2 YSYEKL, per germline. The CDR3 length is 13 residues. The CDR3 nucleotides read TGCGCCAGCAGCCAAGATTACCCTAGCGGGGGATACTTC. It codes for CASSQDYPSGGYF.

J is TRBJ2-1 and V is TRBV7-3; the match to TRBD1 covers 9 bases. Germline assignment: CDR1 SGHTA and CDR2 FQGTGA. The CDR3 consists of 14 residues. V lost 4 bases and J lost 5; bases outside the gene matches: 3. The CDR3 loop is CASSWDRDDNEQFF. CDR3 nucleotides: TGTGCCAGCAGCTGGGACAGGGACGACAATGAGCAGTTCTTC.

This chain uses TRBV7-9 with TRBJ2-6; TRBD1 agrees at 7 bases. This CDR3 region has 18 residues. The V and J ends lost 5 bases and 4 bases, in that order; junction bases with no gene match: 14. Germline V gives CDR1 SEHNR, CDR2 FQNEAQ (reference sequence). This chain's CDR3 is CASSRRAGGAAGANVLTF. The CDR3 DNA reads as TGTGCCAGCAGCCGACGGGCAGGGGGTGCGGCGGGGGCCAACGTCCTGACTTTC.

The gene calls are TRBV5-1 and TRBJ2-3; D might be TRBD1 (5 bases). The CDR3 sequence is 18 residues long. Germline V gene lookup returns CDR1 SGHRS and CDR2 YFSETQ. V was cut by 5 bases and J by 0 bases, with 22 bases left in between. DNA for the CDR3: TGCGCCAGCAGTCGTAACAGCAGGTCGGACACTAGCACAGATACGCAGTATTTT. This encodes CASSRNSRSDTSTDTQYF.

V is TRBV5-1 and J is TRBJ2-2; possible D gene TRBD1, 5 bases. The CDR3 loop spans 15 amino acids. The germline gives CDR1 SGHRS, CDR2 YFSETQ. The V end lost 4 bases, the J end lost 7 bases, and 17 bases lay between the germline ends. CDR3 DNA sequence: TGCGCCAGCAGCAGGCAAAGGGGCAAAGGCGGGGAGCTGTTTTTT. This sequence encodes CASSRQRGKGGELFF.

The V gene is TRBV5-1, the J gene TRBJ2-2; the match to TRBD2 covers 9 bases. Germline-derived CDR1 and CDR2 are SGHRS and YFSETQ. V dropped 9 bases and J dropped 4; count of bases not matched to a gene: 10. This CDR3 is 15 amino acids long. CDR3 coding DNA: TGCGCCACCTCGACTGGCGGGAGGGGCACCGGGGAGCTGTTTTTT. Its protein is CATSTGGRGTGELFF.

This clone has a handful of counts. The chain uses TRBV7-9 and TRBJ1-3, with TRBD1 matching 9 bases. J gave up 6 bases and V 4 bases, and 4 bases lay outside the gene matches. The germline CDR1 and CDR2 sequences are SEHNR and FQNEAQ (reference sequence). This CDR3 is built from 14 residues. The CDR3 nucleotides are TGTGCCAGCAGCTCGGGACAGGGTGAAAACACCATATATTTT. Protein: CASSSGQGENTIYF.

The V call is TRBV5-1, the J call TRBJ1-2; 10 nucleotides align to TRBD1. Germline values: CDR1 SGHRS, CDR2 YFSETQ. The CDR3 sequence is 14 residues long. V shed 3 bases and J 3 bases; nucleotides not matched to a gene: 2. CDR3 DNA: TGCGCCAGCAGCTCCGGACAGGGGGACTATGGCTACACCTTC. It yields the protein CASSSGQGDYGYTF.

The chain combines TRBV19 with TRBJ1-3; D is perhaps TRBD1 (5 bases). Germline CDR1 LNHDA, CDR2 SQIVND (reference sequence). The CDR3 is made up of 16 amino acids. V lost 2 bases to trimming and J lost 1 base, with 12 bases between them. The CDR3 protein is CASSIWGRASGNTIYF. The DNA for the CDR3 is TGTGCCAGTAGTATATGGGGCAGGGCATCTGGAAACACCATATATTTT.

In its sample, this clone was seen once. CDR3: CASSPAIHEQYF. For the CDR3, the DNA is TGTGCCAGCTCACCAGCGATCCACGAGCAGTACTTC. The rearrangement uses TRBV18 and TRBJ2-7; D unresolved. Germline loops: CDR1 KGHSH, CDR2 LQKENI. Trimming cost V 2 bases and J 5 bases, with 7 bases left between them. The CDR3 consists of 12 residues.

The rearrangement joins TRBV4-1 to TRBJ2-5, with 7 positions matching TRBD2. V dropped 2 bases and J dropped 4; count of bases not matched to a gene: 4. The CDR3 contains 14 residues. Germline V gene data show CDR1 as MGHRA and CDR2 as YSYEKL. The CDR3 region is CASSQPTSRETQYF. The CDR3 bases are TGCGCCAGCAGCCAACCGACTAGCAGAGAGACCCAGTACTTC.